The 21 T cell receptor beta chains given below trace back to one sample, sequenced in a study of T cell repertoires in cytomegalovirus infection. Via MiXCR, TCRdb re-called the reads, giving one row per CDR3 protein. The data contain 250,000 to 300,000 distinct CDR3 sequences, about 23% of them singletons. Specimen: PBMCs. The origin of the receptors is a human donor in good health (CMV status not recorded). Some clones in this sample may be carry-over from other donors' samples.

There are many counts of this clonotype. The V call is TRBV7-9, the J call TRBJ2-1; 9 nucleotides match TRBD2. The germline gives CDR1 SEHNR, CDR2 FQNEAQ (reference sequence). The CDR3 extends over 16 amino acids. V lost 0 bases to trimming and J lost 5 bases; unmatched junction nucleotides: 5. The CDR3 spells CASSLAGSGSHNEQFF. In DNA, the CDR3 is TGTGCCAGCAGCTTAGCAGGTAGCGGGAGCCACAATGAGCAGTTCTTC.

The chain couples TRBV5-1 to TRBJ2-7; possibly TRBD1 or TRBD2 for D (5 bases each). Per the germline V gene, CDR1 is SGHRS and CDR2 is YFSETQ. V was shortened by 2 bases and J by 2 bases, with 20 bases between the two germline ends. CDR3 length equals 17 residues. CDR3 residues: CASSLSVLGRDPYEQYF. The CDR3 DNA reads TGCGCCAGCAGCTTAAGTGTGCTTGGACGGGACCCCTACGAGCAGTACTTC.

This clonotype was seen repeatedly, ten times or more. The chain employs TRBV29-1 and TRBJ2-1, with D possibly being TRBD1 or TRBD2 (6 bases each). In germline, CDR1 is SQVTM, CDR2 ANQGSEA. This CDR3 region has 12 residues. In DNA form, the CDR3 reads TGCAGAGTTAAGTCGGGGGCCAATGAGCAGTTCTTC. Its translation is CRVKSGANEQFF.

The V gene is TRBV5-1, the J gene TRBJ2-2; D is perhaps TRBD1 or TRBD2 (5 bases each). The CDR3 has 17 amino acids. Trimming took off 4 bases at V and 2 bases at J, with 18 bases between the two ends. From germline, CDR1 is SGHRS and CDR2 YFSETQ. Written as DNA, the CDR3 is TGCGCCAGCAGCCCGGACACGGGATCCCTCAACACCGGGGAGCTGTTTTTT. Translation gives CASSPDTGSLNTGELFF.

The rearrangement uses TRBV6-2 or TRBV6-3 and TRBJ1-1; D might be TRBD1 (6 bases). Trimming removed 2 bases from V and 3 bases from J, with 16 bases in between. Per the germline V gene, CDR1 is MNHEY and CDR2 is SVGEGT. The CDR3 extends over 16 amino acids. The CDR3 nucleotides read TGTGCCAGCAGTTACCGAAGACAGGACGGCGACACTGAAGCTTTCTTT. Translating it yields CASSYRRQDGDTEAFF.

The gene calls are TRBV7-6 and TRBJ1-1; D is undetermined. Per the germline V gene, CDR1 is SGHVS and CDR2 is FNYEAQ. Trimming removed 5 bases at V and 1 base at J, with 11 bases between. The CDR3 runs to 14 residues. CDR3 in DNA: TGTGCCAGCAGCCCCTCGAGGCCGAACACTGAAGCTTTCTTT. This encodes CASSPSRPNTEAFF.

This clonotype was seen just once. The chain joins TRBV11-2 to TRBJ1-2; D is possibly TRBD1 (5 bases). Germline V gene data show CDR1 as SGHAT and CDR2 as FQNNGV. CDR3 length: 15 amino acids. V was cut by 0 bases and J by 4 bases, with 12 bases left in between. The CDR3 region is CASSLDRGRSYGYTF. The DNA for the CDR3 is TGTGCCAGCAGCTTAGATCGGGGGAGATCCTATGGCTACACCTTC.

The rearrangement joins TRBV7-2 to TRBJ2-3, with D possibly TRBD1 on 6 matching bases. Trimming cost V 2 bases and J 4 bases, with 13 bases left between them. The CDR3 is 15 residues long. CDR1 is SGHTA and CDR2 is FQGNSA in the germline V gene. As DNA, the CDR3 is TGTGCCAGCAGCTTACAGGGACAATCCTCAGATACGCAGTATTTT. Its translation: CASSLQGQSSDTQYF.

The chain joins TRBV12-3 or TRBV12-4 to TRBJ2-7; a possible D gene is TRBD2 (5 bases). CDR3 size: 17 residues. V lost 3 bases and J 1 base, leaving 19 bases between the germline ends. CDR3 bases: TGTGCCAGCAGTTTTCCCCCCGCCCAGGAGGATTCCTACGAGCAGTACTTC. Its protein is CASSFPPAQEDSYEQYF.

On this clonotype: Likely a read error: the CDR3 ends without its conserved phenylalanine or tryptophan. J is TRBJ2-7 and V is TRBV12-3 or TRBV12-4; 7 bases fit TRBD1. This CDR3 comprises 13 residues. V lost 6 bases and J lost 4; bases outside the gene matches: 6. The CDR3 nucleotides read TGTGCCAGCAGCCGGAACAGGGGTTACGAGCAGTACTTA. The encoded protein is CASSRNRGYEQYL.

The V call is TRBV2, the J call TRBJ2-2; the D is unclear. The germline V gene has CDR1 SNHLY and CDR2 FYNNEI. The CDR3 has 13 residues. Trimming left V 7 bases short and J 6 bases short, with 12 bases between. The CDR3 loop reads CASTGFRAGELFF. For the CDR3, the DNA is TGTGCCAGCACCGGCTTTAGAGCCGGGGAGCTGTTTTTT.

This clonotype showed up just a few times. The V and J genes are TRBV5-5 and TRBJ2-1; D might be TRBD1 (6 bases). Germline CDR1 reads SGHKS; CDR2 reads YYEKEE (reference sequence). Trimming removed 2 bases at V and 3 bases at J, with 12 bases between. The CDR3 length is 15 residues. CDR3 DNA: TGTGCCAGCAGCTTCCGGGACACAATCTACAATGAGCAGTTCTTC. Its protein product is CASSFRDTIYNEQFF.

The chain has TRBV19 and TRBJ2-1; 8 bases agree with TRBD1. Germline assignment: CDR1 LNHDA and CDR2 SQIVND (reference sequence). V shed 4 bases and J 5 bases; nucleotides not matched to a gene: 7. The CDR3 has 15 amino acids. The CDR3 coding sequence is TGTGCCAGTAGTAATCACAGGGGGATAAACAATGAGCAGTTCTTC. This codes for CASSNHRGINNEQFF.

The table lists this clonotype with a few counts. The J gene is TRBJ2-1, the V gene TRBV25-1; D call uncertain. The CDR3 length is 11 residues. V gave up 5 bases and J gave up 8 bases, with 7 bases separating them. The germline V gene has CDR1 MGHDK and CDR2 SYGVNS. DNA of the CDR3: TGTGCCAGCAGTTACGGATATGAGCAGTTCTTC. This codes for CASSYGYEQFF.

This clonotype has only a few counts. This chain joins TRBV10-3 and TRBJ1-2; D gene ambiguous. Trimming cost V 6 bases and J 5 bases, with 13 bases left between them. The germline V gene has CDR1 ENHRY and CDR2 SYGVKD. There are 13 residues in the CDR3. CDR3 sequence reads: CAISRGEIYGYTF. The CDR3 DNA is TGTGCCATCAGCCGAGGCGAGATTTATGGCTACACCTTC.

The gene calls are TRBV11-2 and TRBJ2-1, with 7 bases matching TRBD1. This CDR3 is 16 amino acids long. Germline CDR1 is SGHAT and CDR2 is FQNNGV. The V segment lost 5 bases and the J segment 5 bases; nucleotides outside the gene matches: 12. CDR3 sequence: CASSPRTGVGDNEQFF. CDR3 DNA: TGTGCCAGCAGCCCACGAACAGGGGTAGGGGACAATGAGCAGTTCTTC.

The genes are TRBV2 and TRBJ2-5, with a tentative D call TRBD2 (5 bases). This CDR3 comprises 15 residues. The germline CDR1 and CDR2 sequences are SNHLY and FYNNEI. Trimming removed 0 bases at V and 1 base at J, with 9 bases between. Here the CDR3 DNA reads TGTGCCAGCAGTGAAGCGCGGAGCGGCCAAGAGACCCAGTACTTC. Protein: CASSEARSGQETQYF.

This clonotype was counted at least ten times. The chain is built from TRBV10-3 and TRBJ2-1; D may correspond to TRBD1 or TRBD2 (5 bases each). This CDR3 is built from 14 residues. Germline V CDR1 and CDR2: ENHRY, SYGVKD. The ends were cut back, 0 bases at V and 5 bases at J, with 8 bases in the middle. CDR3 loop: CAISESGVDNEQFF. The CDR3 coding sequence is TGTGCCATCAGTGAGTCGGGGGTAGACAATGAGCAGTTCTTC.

V gene TRBV10-2 combines with J gene TRBJ2-5; no clear D. Germline V gene data show CDR1 as WSHSY and CDR2 as SAAADI. V lost 5 bases and J 0 bases, leaving 4 bases between the germline ends. This CDR3 is built from 12 residues. The CDR3: CASSQDQETQYF. CDR3 in DNA: TGCGCCAGCAGTCAGGACCAAGAGACCCAGTACTTC.

The chain links TRBV11-2 to TRBJ1-1; tentative D call: TRBD1 (6 bases). The germline gives CDR1 SGHAT, CDR2 FQNNGV. Trimming left V 1 base short and J 5 bases short, with 11 bases between. This CDR3 has 14 amino acids. The CDR3 nucleotides are TGTGCCAGCAGCTTAGTAGGCAGGGGAACTGAAGCTTTCTTT. It codes for CASSLVGRGTEAFF.

The chain is built from TRBV20-1 and TRBJ2-5; TRBD1 matches 7 bases. V was pared by 6 bases and J by 2 bases, with 6 bases of the junction left unmatched. CDR3 length: 13 amino acids. CDR1 is DFQATT and CDR2 is SNEGSKA in the germline V gene (reference sequence). The CDR3 is CSASRGMQETQYF. The DNA of the CDR3 is TGCAGTGCCTCCAGGGGGATGCAAGAGACCCAGTACTTC.